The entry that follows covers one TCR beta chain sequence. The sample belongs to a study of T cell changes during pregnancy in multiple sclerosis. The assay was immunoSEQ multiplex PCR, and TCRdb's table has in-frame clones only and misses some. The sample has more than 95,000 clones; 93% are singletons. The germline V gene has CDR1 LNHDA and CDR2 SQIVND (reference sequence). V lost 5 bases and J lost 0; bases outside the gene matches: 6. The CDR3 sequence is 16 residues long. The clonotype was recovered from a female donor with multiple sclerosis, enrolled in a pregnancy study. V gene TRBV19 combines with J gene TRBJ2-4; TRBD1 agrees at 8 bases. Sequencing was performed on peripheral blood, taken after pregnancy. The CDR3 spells CASSVTGGLAKNIQYF. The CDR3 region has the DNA TGTGCCAGTAGTGTAACAGGGGGGCTAGCCAAAAACATTCAGTACTTC.